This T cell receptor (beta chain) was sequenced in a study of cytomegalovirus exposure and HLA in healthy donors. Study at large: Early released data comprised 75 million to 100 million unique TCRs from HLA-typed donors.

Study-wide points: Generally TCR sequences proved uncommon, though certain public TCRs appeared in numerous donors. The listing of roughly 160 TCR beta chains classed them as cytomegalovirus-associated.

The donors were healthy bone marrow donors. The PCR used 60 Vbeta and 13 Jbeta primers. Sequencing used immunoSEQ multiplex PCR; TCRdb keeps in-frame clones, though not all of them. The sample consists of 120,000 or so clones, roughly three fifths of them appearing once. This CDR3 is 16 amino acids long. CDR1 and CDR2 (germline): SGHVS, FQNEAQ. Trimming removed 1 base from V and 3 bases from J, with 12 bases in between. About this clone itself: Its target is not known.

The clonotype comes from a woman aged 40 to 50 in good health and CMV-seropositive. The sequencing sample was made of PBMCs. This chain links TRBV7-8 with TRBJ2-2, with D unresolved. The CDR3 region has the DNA TGTGCCAGCAGCTTAGGACGAGGAATCGACACCGGGGAGCTGTTTTTT. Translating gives CASSLGRGIDTGELFF.